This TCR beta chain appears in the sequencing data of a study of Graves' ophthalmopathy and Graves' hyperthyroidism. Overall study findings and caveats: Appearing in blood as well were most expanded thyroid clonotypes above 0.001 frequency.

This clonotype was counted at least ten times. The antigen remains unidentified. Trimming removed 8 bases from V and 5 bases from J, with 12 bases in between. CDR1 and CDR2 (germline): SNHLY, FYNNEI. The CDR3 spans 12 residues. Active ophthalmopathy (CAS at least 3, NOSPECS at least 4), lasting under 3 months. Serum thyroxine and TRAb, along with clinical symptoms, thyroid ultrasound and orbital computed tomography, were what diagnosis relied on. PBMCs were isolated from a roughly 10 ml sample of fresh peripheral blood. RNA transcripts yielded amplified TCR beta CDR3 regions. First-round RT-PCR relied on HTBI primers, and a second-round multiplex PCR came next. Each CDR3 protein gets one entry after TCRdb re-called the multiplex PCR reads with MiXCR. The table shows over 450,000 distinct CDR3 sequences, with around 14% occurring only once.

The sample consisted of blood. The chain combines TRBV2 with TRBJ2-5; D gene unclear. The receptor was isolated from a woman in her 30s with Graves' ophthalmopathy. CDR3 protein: CASWAAGETQYF. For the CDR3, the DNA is TGTGCCAGCTGGGCAGCTGGCGAGACCCAGTACTTC.